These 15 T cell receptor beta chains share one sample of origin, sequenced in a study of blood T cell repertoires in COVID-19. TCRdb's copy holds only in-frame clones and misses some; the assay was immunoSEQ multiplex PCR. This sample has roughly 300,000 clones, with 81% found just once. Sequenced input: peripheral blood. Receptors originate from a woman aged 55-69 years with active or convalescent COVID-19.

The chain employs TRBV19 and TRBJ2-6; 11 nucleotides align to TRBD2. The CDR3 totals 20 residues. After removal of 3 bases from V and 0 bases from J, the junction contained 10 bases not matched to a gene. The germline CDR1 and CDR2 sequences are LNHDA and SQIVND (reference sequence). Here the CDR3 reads CASSMYSGGALISGANVLTF. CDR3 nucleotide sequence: TGTGCCAGTAGTATGTATAGCGGGGGGGCTCTCATCTCTGGGGCCAACGTCCTGACTTTC.

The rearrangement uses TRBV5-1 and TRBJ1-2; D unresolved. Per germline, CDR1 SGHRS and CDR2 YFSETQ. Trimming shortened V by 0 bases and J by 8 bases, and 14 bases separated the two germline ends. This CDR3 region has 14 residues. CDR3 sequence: CASSLEVSHGGYTF. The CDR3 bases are TGCGCCAGCAGCTTGGAAGTCAGCCACGGGGGCTACACCTTC.

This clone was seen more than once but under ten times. The CDR3 loop reads CASSQDRTGSYNEQFF. CDR3 bases: TGTGCCAGCAGCCAAGATCGGACAGGTTCCTACAATGAGCAGTTCTTC. V gene TRBV4-2 combines with J gene TRBJ2-1, with TRBD1 matching over 7 bases. The J segment lost 1 base and the V segment lost 0 bases, leaving 3 bases of the junction unmatched. The CDR3 covers 16 residues. The germline V gene has CDR1 LGHNA and CDR2 YNFKEQ.

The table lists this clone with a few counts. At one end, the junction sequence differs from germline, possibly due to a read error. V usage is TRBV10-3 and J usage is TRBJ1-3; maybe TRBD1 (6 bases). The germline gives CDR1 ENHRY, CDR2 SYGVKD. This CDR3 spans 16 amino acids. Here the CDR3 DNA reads TGTGCCATCAGTGTGGGACAAGCCGACTCTGGAAACACTATATATTTT. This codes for CAISVGQADSGNTIYF.

CDR3 loop: CASSPPGQNTEAFF. CDR3 DNA sequence: TGTGCCAGCTCACCACCGGGACAGAACACTGAAGCTTTCTTT. The chain links TRBV18 to TRBJ1-1; a weak D match, TRBD1 (6 bases). The V end lost 0 bases, the J end lost 1 base, and 6 bases lay between the germline ends. The length of the CDR3 is 14 residues. Germline V CDR1 and CDR2: KGHSH, LQKENI.

In nucleotides, the CDR3 is TGTGCCAGCAGCCGACAAGCGGACTGGGAACAAGAGACCCAGTACTTC. Residues: CASSRQADWEQETQYF. The chain joins TRBV3-1 (or the pseudogene TRBV3-2) to TRBJ2-5; D might be TRBD2 (5 bases). Germline CDR1 LGHDT, CDR2 YNNKEL (reference sequence). Trimming shortened V by 4 bases and J by 2 bases, and 17 bases separated the two germline ends. The CDR3 covers 16 residues.

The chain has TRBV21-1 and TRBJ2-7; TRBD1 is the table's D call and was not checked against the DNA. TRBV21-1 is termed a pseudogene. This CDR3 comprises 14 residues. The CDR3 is CASSTGESSYEQYF. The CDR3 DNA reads TGTGCCAGCAGTACAGGGGAGAGCTCCTACGAGCAGTACTTC.

Written as DNA, the CDR3 is TGCGCCAGCAGCCGGGAGGGGCAGACCTACGAGCAGTACTTC. This translates into CASSREGQTYEQYF. The chain joins TRBV5-1 to TRBJ2-7; the match to TRBD2 covers 8 bases. The CDR3 sequence is 14 residues long. The germline gives CDR1 SGHRS, CDR2 YFSETQ. J lost 2 bases, V lost 4 bases, and 5 bases had no gene match.

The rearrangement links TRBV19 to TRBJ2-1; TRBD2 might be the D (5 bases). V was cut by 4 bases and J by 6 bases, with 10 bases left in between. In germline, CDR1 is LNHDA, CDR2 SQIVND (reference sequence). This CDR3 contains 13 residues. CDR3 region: CASSTTGFNEQFF. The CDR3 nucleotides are TGTGCCAGTAGTACGACGGGGTTCAATGAGCAGTTCTTC.

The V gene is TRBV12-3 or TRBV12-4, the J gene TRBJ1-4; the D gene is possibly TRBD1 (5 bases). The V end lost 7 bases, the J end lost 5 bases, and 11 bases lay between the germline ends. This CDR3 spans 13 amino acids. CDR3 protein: CASTRQRNEKLFF. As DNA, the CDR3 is TGTGCCAGCACTAGACAGAGAAATGAAAAACTGTTTTTT.

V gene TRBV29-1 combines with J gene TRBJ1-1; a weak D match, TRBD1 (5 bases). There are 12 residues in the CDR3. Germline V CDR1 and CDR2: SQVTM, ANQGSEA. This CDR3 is CIGTGGNTEAFF. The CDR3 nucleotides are TGCATCGGAACGGGGGGGAACACTGAAGCTTTCTTT.

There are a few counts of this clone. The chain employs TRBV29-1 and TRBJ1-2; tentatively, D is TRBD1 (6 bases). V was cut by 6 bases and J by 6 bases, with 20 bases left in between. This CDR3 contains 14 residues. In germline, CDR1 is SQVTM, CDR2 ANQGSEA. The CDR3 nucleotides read TGCAGCGTCACCGACCGGGACAACGGGAATGGCTACACCTTC. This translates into CSVTDRDNGNGYTF.

DNA for the CDR3: TGTGCCAGCTCACCTTCCCCCGACAGGGGGGAGAATCAGCCCCAGCATTTT. This translates into CASSPSPDRGENQPQHF. The V and J genes are TRBV18 and TRBJ1-5; 9 nucleotides agree with TRBD1. J was trimmed by 4 bases and V by 3 bases; bases with no gene match: 10. The CDR3 extends over 17 amino acids. Germline CDR1 reads KGHSH; CDR2 reads LQKENI.

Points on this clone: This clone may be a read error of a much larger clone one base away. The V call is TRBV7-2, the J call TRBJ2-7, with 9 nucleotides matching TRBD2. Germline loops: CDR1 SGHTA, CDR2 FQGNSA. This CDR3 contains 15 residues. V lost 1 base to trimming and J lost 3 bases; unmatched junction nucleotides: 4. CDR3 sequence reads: CASSLVAGALYEQYF. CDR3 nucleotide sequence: TGTGCCAGCAGCTTAGTAGCGGGGGCCCTCTACGAGCAGTACTTC.

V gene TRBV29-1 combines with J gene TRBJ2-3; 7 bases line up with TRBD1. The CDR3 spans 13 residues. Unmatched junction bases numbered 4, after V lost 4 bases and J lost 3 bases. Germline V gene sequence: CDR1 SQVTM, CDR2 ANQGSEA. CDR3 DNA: TGCAGCGTTGGAGGGACAGTTACAGATACGCAGTATTTT. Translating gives CSVGGTVTDTQYF.